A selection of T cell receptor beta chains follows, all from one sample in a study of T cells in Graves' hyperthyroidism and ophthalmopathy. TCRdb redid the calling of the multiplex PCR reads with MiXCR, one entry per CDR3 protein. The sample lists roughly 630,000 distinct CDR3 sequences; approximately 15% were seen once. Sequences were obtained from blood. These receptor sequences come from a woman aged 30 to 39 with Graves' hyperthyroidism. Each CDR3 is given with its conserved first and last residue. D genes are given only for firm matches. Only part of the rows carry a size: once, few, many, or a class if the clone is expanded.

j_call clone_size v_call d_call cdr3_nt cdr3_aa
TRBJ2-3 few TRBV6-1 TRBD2 TGTGCCAGCAGTACTCTAGCGGGAGTGGGCAGGGATACGCAGTATTTT CASSTLAGVGRDTQYF
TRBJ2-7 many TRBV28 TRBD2 TGTGCCAGCAGAATAGCGGGAGTCGCTTGGGAGCAGTACTTC CASRIAGVAWEQYF
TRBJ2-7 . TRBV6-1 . TGTGCCAGCAGTCGCAGTACAGACCTTTCCGAGCAGTACTTC CASSRSTDLSEQYF
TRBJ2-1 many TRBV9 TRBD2 TGTGCCAGCAGCGTAGATAGCGGGAGTGTGATAAATGAGCAGTTCTTC CASSVDSGSVINEQFF
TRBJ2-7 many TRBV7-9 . TGTGCCAGCAGCCCCGTCGGGAGCTCCTACGAGCAGTACTTC CASSPVGSSYEQYF
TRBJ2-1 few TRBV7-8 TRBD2 TGTGCCAGCAGCTTACCAAGAACCGGGACTAGCGGGAGTGCGGGGGACAATGAGCAGTTCTTC CASSLPRTGTSGSAGDNEQFF
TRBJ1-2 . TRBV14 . TGTGCCAGCAGCCAAGTCTGGGCCTATGGCTACACCTTC CASSQVWAYGYTF
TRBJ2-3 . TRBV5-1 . TGCGCCAGCGCTACGGGATTGGGGCCTCTGGATACGCAGTATTTT CASATGLGPLDTQYF
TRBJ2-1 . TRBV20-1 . TGCAGTGGCACGAGCGGGACAAGGACCGGCAATGAGCAGTTCTTC CSGTSGTRTGNEQFF
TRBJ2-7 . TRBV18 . TGTGCCAGCTCACCACCGGGACAAACTTACGGGCAGTACTTC CASSPPGQTYGQYF
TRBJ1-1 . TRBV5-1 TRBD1 TGCGCCAGCAGCGTCGGACAGGGGGGAGAAGCTTTCTTT CASSVGQGGEAFF
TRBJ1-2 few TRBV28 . TGTGCCAGCAGTTTATTGGGCAGGGGAGGGTATGGCTACACCTTC CASSLLGRGGYGYTF
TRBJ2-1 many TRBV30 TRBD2 TGTGCCTGGGATTCACTAGCGGGAGGCTACAATGAGCAGTTCTTC CAWDSLAGGYNEQFF
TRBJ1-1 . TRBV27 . TGTGCCAGCAGCCGAGGGGCTGGGAACACTGAAGCTTTCTTT CASSRGAGNTEAFF
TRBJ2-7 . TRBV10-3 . TGTGCCATCAGTGCGGTCCTCTACGAGCAGTACTTC CAISAVLYEQYF
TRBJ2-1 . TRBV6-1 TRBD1 TGTGCCACCTACCAGGGGGTGAATGAGCAGTTCTTC CATYQGVNEQFF
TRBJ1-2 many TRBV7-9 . TGTGCCAGCAGCTTTGGAGAAAACTATGGCTACACCTTC CASSFGENYGYTF
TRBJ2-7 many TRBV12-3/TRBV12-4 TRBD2 TGTGCCAGCAGTCATAGGACTAGCGGGAGTTCCCACGAGCAGTACTTC CASSHRTSGSSHEQYF
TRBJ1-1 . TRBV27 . TGTGCCAGCGGACTCAGGAACCATGCTTTCTTT CASGLRNHAFF
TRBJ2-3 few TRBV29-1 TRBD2 TGCAGCGTTGGCGGGGGGCTCACAGATACGCAGTATTTT CSVGGGLTDTQYF
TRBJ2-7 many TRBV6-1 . TGTGCCAGCAGCAGAAACCCGGGACAAAGGAGCTCCTACGAGCAGTACTTC CASSRNPGQRSSYEQYF
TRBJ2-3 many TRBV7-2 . TGTGCCAGCAGCCGGGTGGGAGATACGCAGTATTTT CASSRVGDTQYF
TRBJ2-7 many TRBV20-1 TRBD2 TGCAGTGCTAATTTACTAGCGGCCTCCTACGAGCAGTACTTC CSANLLAASYEQYF
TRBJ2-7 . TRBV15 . TGTGCCACCAGCAGAGAGCAAAGCCACGAGCAGTACTTC CATSREQSHEQYF